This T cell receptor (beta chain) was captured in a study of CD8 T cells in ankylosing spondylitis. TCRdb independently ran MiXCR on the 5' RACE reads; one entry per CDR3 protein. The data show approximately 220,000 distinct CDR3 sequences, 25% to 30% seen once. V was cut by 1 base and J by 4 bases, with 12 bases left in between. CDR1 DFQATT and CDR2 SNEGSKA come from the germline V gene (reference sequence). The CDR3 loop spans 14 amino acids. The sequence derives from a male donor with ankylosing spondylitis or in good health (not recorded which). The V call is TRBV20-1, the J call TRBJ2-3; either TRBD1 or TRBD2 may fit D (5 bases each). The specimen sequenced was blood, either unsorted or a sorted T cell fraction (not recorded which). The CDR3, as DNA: TGCAGTGCTAGAGGGGGTAGGGGACCAGATACGCAGTATTTT. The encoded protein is CSARGGRGPDTQYF.